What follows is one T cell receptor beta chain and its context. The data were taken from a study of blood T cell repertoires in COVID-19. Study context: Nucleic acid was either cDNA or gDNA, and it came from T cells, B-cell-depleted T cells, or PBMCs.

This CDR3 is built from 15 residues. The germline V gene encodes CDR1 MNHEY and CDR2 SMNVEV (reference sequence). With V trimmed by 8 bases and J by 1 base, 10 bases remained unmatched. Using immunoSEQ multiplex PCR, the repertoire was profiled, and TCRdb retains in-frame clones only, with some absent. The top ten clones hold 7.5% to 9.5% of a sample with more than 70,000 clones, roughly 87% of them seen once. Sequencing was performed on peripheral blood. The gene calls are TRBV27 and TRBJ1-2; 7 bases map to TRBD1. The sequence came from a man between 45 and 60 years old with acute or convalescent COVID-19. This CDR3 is CASRQGTGLNYGYTF. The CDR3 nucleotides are TGTGCCAGCCGACAGGGTACAGGGCTTAACTATGGCTACACCTTC.